The next 16 T cell receptor beta chains were all read from a single sample in a study of Graves' ophthalmopathy and Graves' hyperthyroidism. RNA transcripts yielded amplified TCR beta CDR3 regions. RT-PCR in the first round used HTBI primers; a second-round multiplex PCR followed. TCRdb re-called the multiplex PCR reads with MiXCR, one entry per CDR3 protein. The sample contains roughly 1.1 million distinct CDR3 sequences, 35% to 40% of which appear only once. Sequenced input: peripheral blood or thyroid tissue (not recorded which). All receptors derive from an adult man with Graves' hyperthyroidism.

This clonotype was seen many times. The V call is TRBV5-1, the J call TRBJ2-7; D perhaps matches TRBD2 (6 bases). This CDR3 is 14 amino acids long. Germline CDR1 SGHRS, CDR2 YFSETQ. With 1 base removed from V and 2 bases from J, the gap between germline ends came to 10 bases. The CDR3 DNA sequence: TGCGCCAGCAGCTTGTTTCGGGGGACCTACGAGCAGTACTTC. The encoded protein is CASSLFRGTYEQYF.

The rearrangement uses TRBV7-2 and TRBJ2-7; D might be TRBD1 (5 bases). Germline assignment: CDR1 SGHTA and CDR2 FQGNSA. The CDR3 covers 14 residues. Trimming took 6 bases from V and 2 from J, leaving 14 bases between them. The CDR3 reads CASSEGQEAYEQYF. The CDR3 DNA reads as TGTGCCAGCAGTGAAGGACAAGAAGCCTACGAGCAGTACTTC.

This clonotype was detected only once. The chain joins TRBV7-2 to TRBJ2-5; D possibly matches TRBD1 or TRBD2 (5 bases each). Germline values: CDR1 SGHTA, CDR2 FQGNSA. Between the trimmed V and J ends, which lost 6 bases and 3 bases, there was a span of 20 bases. This CDR3 is built from 16 residues. The CDR3 sequence: CASSTPLGTLEETQYF. The CDR3 nucleotides are TGTGCCAGCAGTACGCCCCTGGGGACGTTGGAAGAGACCCAGTACTTC. The full variable domain, completed using reference TRBV7-2 and TRBJ2-5, is GAGVSQSPSNKVTEKGKDVELRCDPISGHTALYWYRQSLGQGLEFLIYFQGNSAPDKSGLPSDRFSAERTGGSVSTLTIQRTQQEDSAVYLCASSTPLGTLEETQYFGPGTRLLVL.

The chain recombines TRBV6-6 with TRBJ1-4; no clear D. Germline lookup yields CDR1 MNHNY and CDR2 SVGAGI (reference sequence). Trimming pared 0 bases from V and 5 bases from J, leaving 13 bases between. The CDR3 spans 16 residues. CDR3 DNA: TGTGCCAGCAGTTACTCGTTACCGGGTTTAAATGAAAAACTGTTTTTT. Encoded protein: CASSYSLPGLNEKLFF.

This clonotype was observed a handful of times. The chain employs TRBV5-1 and TRBJ2-7; D gene unclear. V gave up 0 bases and J gave up 0 bases, with 16 bases separating them. This CDR3 has 17 residues. Germline loops: CDR1 SGHRS, CDR2 YFSETQ. Here the CDR3 reads CASSLESLLLSSYEQYF. The CDR3 nucleotides read TGCGCCAGCAGCTTGGAATCTCTACTACTGAGCTCCTACGAGCAGTACTTC.

In its sample, this clonotype was seen a few times. The chain employs TRBV11-2 and TRBJ2-2; 10 bases agree with TRBD2. The CDR3 extends over 17 amino acids. CDR1 and CDR2 from the germline V gene are SGHAT and FQNNGV. The V segment lost 0 bases and the J segment 4 bases; nucleotides outside the gene matches: 5. The CDR3: CASSLDPSGGSTGELFF. The CDR3 DNA reads TGTGCCAGCAGCTTAGATCCTAGCGGGGGTTCCACCGGGGAGCTGTTTTTT. Complete variable domain (other parts from reference TRBV11-2 and TRBJ2-2): EAGVAQSPRYKIIEKRQSVAFWCNPISGHATLYWYQQILGQGPKLLIQFQNNGVVDDSQLPKDRFSAERLKGVDSTLKIQPAKLEDSAVYLCASSLDPSGGSTGELFFGEGSRLTVL.

This rearrangement joins TRBV12-3 or TRBV12-4 to TRBJ1-5; D not resolved. Trimming removed 5 bases from V and 6 bases from J, with 20 bases in between. The CDR3 runs to 16 residues. The CDR3 region is CASSPPTQMAGQPQHF. CDR3 sequence (DNA): TGTGCCAGCAGTCCTCCTACTCAAATGGCCGGTCAGCCCCAGCATTTT.

The gene calls are TRBV6-4 and TRBJ2-5; 9 positions agree with TRBD1. Germline lookup yields CDR1 MRHNA and CDR2 SNTAGT. This CDR3 is built from 13 residues. With 6 bases clipped from V and 5 bases from J, the junction kept 4 bases outside the gene matches. In DNA form, the CDR3 reads TGTGCCAGCAGGGACAGGGGTTTCGAGACCCAGTACTTC. This encodes CASRDRGFETQYF.

The chain has TRBV15 and TRBJ1-1; 7 positions agree with TRBD1. CDR1 and CDR2 (germline): LNHNV, YYDKDF (reference sequence). The CDR3 runs 14 residues. J gave up 6 bases and V 1 base, and 5 bases lay outside the gene matches. The CDR3 DNA reads as TGTGCCACCAGCAGAGGACAGGGTATGGCTGAAGCTTTCTTT. This gives the protein CATSRGQGMAEAFF.

This clonotype appeared a single time. The genes are TRBV6-2 or TRBV6-3 and TRBJ1-1, with 8 bases lining up with TRBD1. The CDR3 runs 16 residues. The germline V gene has CDR1 MNHEY and CDR2 SVGEGT. The V and J ends lost 0 bases and 0 bases, in that order; junction bases with no gene match: 3. For the CDR3, the DNA is TGTGCCAGCAGTTACTCAGGACAGGGCGTGAACACTGAAGCTTTCTTT. Translation: CASSYSGQGVNTEAFF.

This clonotype was found many times. A read error may account for a junction end that differs from germline. The chain joins TRBV7-2 to TRBJ1-5; the D gene is possibly TRBD1 (6 bases). Germline values: CDR1 SGHTA, CDR2 FQGNSA. The CDR3 runs to 16 residues. CDR3 coding DNA: TGTGCCAGCAGCTTAGGGGGATCGGGGGGCAACCAGCCCCAGCATTTT. Protein product: CASSLGGSGGNQPQHF.

The rearrangement joins TRBV12-3 or TRBV12-4 to TRBJ1-5, with D uncertain. Between the trimmed V and J ends, which lost 8 bases and 11 bases, there was a span of 19 bases. The CDR3 contains 13 residues. CDR3 nucleotide sequence: TGTGCCAGCCGTTCGGGCCCGGGAGAGACCCAGCATTTT. Amino acids: CASRSGPGETQHF.

The sample holds many counts of this clonotype. The chain couples TRBV20-1 to TRBJ2-7; 13 bases are a match to TRBD2. The V gene end was trimmed by 6 bases and the J gene end by 9 bases; junction bases not matched to a gene: 8. This CDR3 is 13 amino acids long. In germline, CDR1 is DFQATT, CDR2 SNEGSKA (reference sequence). The CDR3 DNA is TGCAGTGCAAAGACTAGCGGGAGGATAGGGCAGTACTTC. It specifies CSAKTSGRIGQYF.

This clonotype showed up many times. The CDR3 DNA reads as TGTGCCAGCAGCCTCACGGAGGGGTTAGATTATGGCTACACCTTC. The encoded protein is CASSLTEGLDYGYTF. The chain has TRBV7-9 and TRBJ1-2; weak D call: TRBD1 (5 bases). From germline, CDR1 is SEHNR and CDR2 FQNEAQ (reference sequence). The V end lost 5 bases, the J end lost 5 bases, and 18 bases lay between the germline ends. CDR3 length equals 15 residues.

With regard to this clonotype: One end of the junction does not line up with germline, which may come from a read error. V gene TRBV7-9 combines with J gene TRBJ2-7; maybe TRBD2 (7 bases). The CDR3 extends over 13 amino acids. Per germline, CDR1 SEHNR and CDR2 FQNEAQ (reference sequence). CDR3 DNA sequence: TGTGCCAGCGGCTTCGGCCGGGGGGCCGAGCAGTACTTC. Translating gives CASGFGRGAEQYF.

This clonotype was recorded only once. It may be a read error: a sequence one base away is much more abundant. The chain has TRBV20-1 and TRBJ2-7; TRBD2 agrees at 12 bases. The CDR3 runs 14 residues. CDR1 is DFQATT and CDR2 is SNEGSKA in the germline V gene (reference sequence). V shed 2 bases and J 7 bases; nucleotides not matched to a gene: 6. The CDR3 region has the DNA TGCAGTGCTAGAAGACTAGCGGGGGTAGGTGAGCAGTACTTC. Translation: CSARRLAGVGEQYF.